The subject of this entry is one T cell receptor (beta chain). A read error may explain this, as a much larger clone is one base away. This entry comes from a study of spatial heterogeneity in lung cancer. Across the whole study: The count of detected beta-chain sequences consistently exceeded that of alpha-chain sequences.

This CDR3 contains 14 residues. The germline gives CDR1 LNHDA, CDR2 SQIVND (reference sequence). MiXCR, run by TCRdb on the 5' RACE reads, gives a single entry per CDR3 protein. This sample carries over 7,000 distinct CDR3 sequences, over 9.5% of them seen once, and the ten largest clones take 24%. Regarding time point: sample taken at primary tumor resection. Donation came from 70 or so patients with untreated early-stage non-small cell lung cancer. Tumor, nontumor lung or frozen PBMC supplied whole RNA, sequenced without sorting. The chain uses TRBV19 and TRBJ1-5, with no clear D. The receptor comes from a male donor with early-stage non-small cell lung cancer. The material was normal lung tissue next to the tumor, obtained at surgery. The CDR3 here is CSSSGGQNNQPQHF. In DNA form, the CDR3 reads TGTTCCAGTAGCGGCGGGCAGAACAATCAGCCCCAGCATTTT.